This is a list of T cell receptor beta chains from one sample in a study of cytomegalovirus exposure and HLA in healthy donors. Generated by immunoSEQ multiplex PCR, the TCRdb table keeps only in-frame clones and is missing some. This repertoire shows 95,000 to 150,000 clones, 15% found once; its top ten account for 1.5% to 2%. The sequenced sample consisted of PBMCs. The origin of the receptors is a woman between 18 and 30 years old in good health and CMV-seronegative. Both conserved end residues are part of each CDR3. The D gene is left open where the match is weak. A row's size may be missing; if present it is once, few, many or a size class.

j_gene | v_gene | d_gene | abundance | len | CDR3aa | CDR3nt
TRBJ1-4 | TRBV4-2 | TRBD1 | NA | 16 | CASSRGSQGAREKLFF | TGTGCCAGCAGCCGGGGTTCCCAGGGGGCGAGAGAAAAACTGTTTTTT
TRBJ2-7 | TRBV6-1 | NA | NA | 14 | CASSAGPSSYEQYF | TGTGCCAGCAGTGCGGGTCCTAGCTCCTACGAGCAGTACTTC
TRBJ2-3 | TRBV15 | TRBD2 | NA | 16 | CATSREGTSGRDTQYF | TGTGCCACCAGCAGAGAGGGGACTAGCGGGAGAGATACGCAGTATTTT
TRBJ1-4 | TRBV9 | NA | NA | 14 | CASSVGQGGEKLFF | TGTGCCAGCAGCGTGGGGCAGGGAGGTGAAAAACTGTTTTTT
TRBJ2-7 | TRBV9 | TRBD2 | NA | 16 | CASSSRTSGDPYEQYF | TGTGCCAGCAGCTCGCGGACTAGCGGGGATCCCTACGAGCAGTACTTC
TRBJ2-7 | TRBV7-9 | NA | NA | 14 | CASSLSVPGKEQYF | TGTGCCAGCAGCTTAAGTGTCCCCGGTAAGGAGCAGTACTTC
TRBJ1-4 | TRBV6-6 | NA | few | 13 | CASSYQVNEKLFF | TGTGCCAGCAGTTACCAGGTTAATGAAAAACTGTTTTTT
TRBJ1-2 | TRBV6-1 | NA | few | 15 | CASSLTGGTNYGYTF | TGTGCCAGCAGTTTGACGGGGGGGACCAACTATGGCTACACCTTC
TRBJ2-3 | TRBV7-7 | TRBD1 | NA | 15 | CASSVRQGAGDTQYF | TGTGCTAGCAGCGTGAGGCAGGGGGCTGGGGATACGCAGTATTTT
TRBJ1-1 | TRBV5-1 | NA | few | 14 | CASSFFQGMTEAFF | TGCGCCAGCAGCTTTTTTCAGGGGATGACTGAAGCTTTCTTT
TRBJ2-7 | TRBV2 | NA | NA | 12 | CASILSSYEQYF | TGTGCCAGCATCCTTAGCTCCTACGAGCAGTACTTC
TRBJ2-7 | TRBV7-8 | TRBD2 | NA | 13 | CASSQGLRGEQYF | TGTGCCAGCAGCCAGGGACTACGGGGGGAGCAGTACTTC
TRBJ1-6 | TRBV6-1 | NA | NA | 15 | CASSAGRSRNSPLHF | TGTGCCAGCAGTGCAGGGAGGTCTAGAAATTCACCCCTCCACTTT
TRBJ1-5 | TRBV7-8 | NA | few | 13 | CASSLGLGGAQHF | TGTGCCAGCAGCTTAGGGCTCGGGGGGGCCCAGCATTTT
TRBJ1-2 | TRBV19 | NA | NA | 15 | CASSNREGLSYGYTF | TGTGCCAGTAGTAACCGGGAGGGCTTATCCTATGGCTACACCTTC
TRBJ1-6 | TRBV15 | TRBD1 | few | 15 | CATSRGDRVDSPLHF | TGTGCCACCAGCAGAGGCGACAGGGTGGACTCACCCCTCCACTTT
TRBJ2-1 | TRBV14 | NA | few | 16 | CASSQLTLTGNNEQFF | TGTGCCAGCAGCCAACTCACTTTAACAGGGAACAATGAGCAGTTCTTC
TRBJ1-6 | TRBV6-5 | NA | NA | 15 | CASSAEAFYNSPLHF | TGTGCCAGCAGCGCGGAAGCCTTCTATAATTCACCCCTCCACTTT
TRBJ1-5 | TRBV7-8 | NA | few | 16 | CASSLDWGGSGQPQHF | TGTGCCAGCAGCTTAGATTGGGGGGGGAGCGGTCAGCCCCAGCATTTT
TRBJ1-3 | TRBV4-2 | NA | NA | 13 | CASSQPTSDTIYF | TGTGCCAGCAGCCAGCCTACCTCGGACACCATATATTTT
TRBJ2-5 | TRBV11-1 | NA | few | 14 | CASSLGTVQETQYF | TGTGCCAGCAGCTTAGGGACAGTACAAGAGACCCAGTACTTC
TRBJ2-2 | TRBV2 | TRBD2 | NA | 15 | CAILADKLNTGELFF | TGTGCCATACTAGCGGACAAACTGAACACCGGGGAGCTGTTTTTT
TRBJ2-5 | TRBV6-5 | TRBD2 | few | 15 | CASSSTSGMQETQYF | TGTGCCAGCAGTTCGACTAGCGGGATGCAAGAGACCCAGTACTTC
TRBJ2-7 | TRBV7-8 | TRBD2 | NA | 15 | CASSLGLAGGYEQYF | TGTGCCAGCAGCTTGGGACTAGCGGGAGGCTACGAGCAGTACTTC
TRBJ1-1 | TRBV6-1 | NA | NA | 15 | CASSEKPGGNTEAFF | TGTGCCAGCAGTGAAAAACCGGGGGGAAACACTGAAGCTTTCTTT
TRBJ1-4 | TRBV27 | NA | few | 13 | CASQGGANEKLFF | TGTGCCAGCCAAGGGGGGGCTAATGAAAAACTGTTTTTT
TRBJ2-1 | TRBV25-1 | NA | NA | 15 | CASSQSGGPYNEQFF | TGTGCCAGCAGTCAAAGTGGGGGCCCGTACAATGAGCAGTTCTTC
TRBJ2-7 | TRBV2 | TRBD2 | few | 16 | CASSELASGSVSEQYF | TGTGCCAGCAGTGAATTGGCTAGCGGGAGTGTTTCCGAGCAGTACTTC
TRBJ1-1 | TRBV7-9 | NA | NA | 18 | CASSLIPGRGRIGTEAFF | TGTGCCAGCAGCTTAATCCCCGGCAGGGGCAGGATTGGGACTGAAGCTTTCTTT
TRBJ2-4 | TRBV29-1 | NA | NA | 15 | CSATDRAGAKNIQYF | TGCAGCGCTACCGACAGGGCGGGGGCCAAAAACATTCAGTACTTC
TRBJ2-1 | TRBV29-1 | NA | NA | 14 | CSVQQGGVYNEQFF | TGCAGCGTTCAACAGGGCGGTGTATACAATGAGCAGTTCTTC
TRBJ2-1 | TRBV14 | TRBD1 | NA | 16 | CASSQRQGPPYNEQFF | TGTGCCAGCAGCCAGCGACAGGGGCCCCCCTACAATGAGCAGTTCTTC
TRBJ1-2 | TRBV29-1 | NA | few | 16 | CSVEDLPGQVRYGYTF | TGCAGCGTTGAAGATCTACCTGGGCAGGTTCGCTATGGCTACACCTTC
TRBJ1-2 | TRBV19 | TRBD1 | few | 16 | CASSMKLTGGRNGYTF | TGTGCCAGTAGTATGAAGTTGACAGGGGGGCGCAATGGCTACACCTTC
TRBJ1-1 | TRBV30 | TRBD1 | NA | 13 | CAWSLTGSTEAFF | TGTGCCTGGAGTCTGACAGGGAGCACTGAAGCTTTCTTT
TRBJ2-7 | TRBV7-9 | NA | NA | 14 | CASSLQGQGYEQYF | TGTGCCAGCAGCTTACAGGGGCAGGGCTACGAGCAGTACTTC
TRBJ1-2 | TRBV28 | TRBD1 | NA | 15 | CASSPATGGIDGYTF | TGTGCCAGCAGCCCCGCGACAGGGGGAATAGATGGCTACACCTTC
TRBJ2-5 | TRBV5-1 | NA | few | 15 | CASSLLAGQQETQYF | TGCGCCAGCAGCTTGTTGGCAGGCCAACAAGAGACCCAGTACTTC
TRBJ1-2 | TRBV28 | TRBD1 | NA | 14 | CASSDPGQGAGYTF | TGTGCCAGCAGTGATCCGGGACAGGGGGCTGGCTACACCTTC
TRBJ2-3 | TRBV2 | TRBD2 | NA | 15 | CASSDREGITDTQYF | TGTGCCAGCAGTGACAGGGAGGGGATCACAGATACGCAGTATTTT
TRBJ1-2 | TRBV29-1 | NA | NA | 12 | CSVGDNNYGCTF | NA
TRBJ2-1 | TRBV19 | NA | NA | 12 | CASPRRGNEQFF | TGTGCCAGCCCCCGGCGGGGCAATGAGCAGTTCTTC
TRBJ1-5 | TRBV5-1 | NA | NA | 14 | CASSVDSPTQPQHF | TGCGCCAGCAGCGTGGACAGCCCGACTCAGCCCCAGCATTTT
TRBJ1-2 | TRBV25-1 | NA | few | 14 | CASSESPQVDGYTF | TGTGCCAGCAGTGAGAGTCCGCAGGTCGATGGCTACACCTTC
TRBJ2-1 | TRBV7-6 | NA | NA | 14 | CASSRGGSYNEQFF | TGTGCCAGCTCGCGTGGGGGGTCCTACAATGAGCAGTTCTTC
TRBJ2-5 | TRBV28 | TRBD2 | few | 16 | CASSGGGGYRQETQYF | TGTGCCAGCAGTGGGGGGGGAGGGTACCGTCAAGAGACCCAGTACTTC
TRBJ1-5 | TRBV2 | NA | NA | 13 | CASSGPGVQPQHF | TGTGCCAGCAGTGGCCCAGGGGTTCAGCCCCAGCATTTT
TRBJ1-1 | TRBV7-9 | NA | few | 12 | CASRRETPEAFF | TGTGCCAGCAGAAGGGAGACCCCCGAAGCTTTCTTT
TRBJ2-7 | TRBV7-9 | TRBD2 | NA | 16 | CASSWTSGRALDEQYF | TGTGCCAGCAGTTGGACTAGCGGGAGGGCCTTAGACGAGCAGTACTTC
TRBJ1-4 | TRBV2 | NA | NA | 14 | CASNLRATNEKLFF | TGTGCCAGCAATTTGAGGGCCACTAATGAAAAACTGTTTTTT
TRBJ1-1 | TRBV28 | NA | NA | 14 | CASKASTSDTEAFF | TGTGCCAGCAAGGCATCGACTTCGGACACTGAAGCTTTCTTT
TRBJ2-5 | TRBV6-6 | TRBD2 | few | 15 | CASNTGLAGGETQYF | TGTGCCAGCAATACAGGACTAGCGGGAGGTGAGACCCAGTACTTC
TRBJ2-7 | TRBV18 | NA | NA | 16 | CASSPSPGQRSHEQYF | TGTGCCAGCTCACCATCACCGGGACAACGGAGCCACGAGCAGTACTTC
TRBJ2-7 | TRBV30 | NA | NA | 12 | CAWVAGAYEQYF | TGTGCCTGGGTAGCAGGGGCCTACGAGCAGTACTTC
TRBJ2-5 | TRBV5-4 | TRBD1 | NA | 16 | CASSFPGQGAGETQYF | TGTGCCAGCAGCTTTCCGGGACAGGGGGCTGGAGAGACCCAGTACTTC
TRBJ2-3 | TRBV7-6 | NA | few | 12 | CASSYYTDTQYF | TGTGCCAGCAGCTACTACACAGATACGCAGTATTTT
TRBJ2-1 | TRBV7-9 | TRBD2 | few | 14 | CASRASGGDNEQFF | TGTGCCAGCAGAGCTAGCGGGGGGGACAATGAGCAGTTCTTC